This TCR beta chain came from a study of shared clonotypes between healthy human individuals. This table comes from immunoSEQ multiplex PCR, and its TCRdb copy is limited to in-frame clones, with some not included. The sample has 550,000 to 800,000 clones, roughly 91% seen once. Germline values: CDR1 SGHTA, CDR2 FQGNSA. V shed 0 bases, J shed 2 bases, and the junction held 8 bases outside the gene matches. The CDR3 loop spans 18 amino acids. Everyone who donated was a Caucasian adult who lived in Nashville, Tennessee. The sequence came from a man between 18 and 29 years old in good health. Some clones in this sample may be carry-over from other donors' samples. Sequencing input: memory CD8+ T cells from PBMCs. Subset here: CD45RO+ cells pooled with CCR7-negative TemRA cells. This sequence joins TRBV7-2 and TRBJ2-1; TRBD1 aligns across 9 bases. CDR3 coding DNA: TGTGCCAGCAGCTTAGCGGGACAGGGATCTCGAACCTACAATGAGCAGTTCTTC. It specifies CASSLAGQGSRTYNEQFF.